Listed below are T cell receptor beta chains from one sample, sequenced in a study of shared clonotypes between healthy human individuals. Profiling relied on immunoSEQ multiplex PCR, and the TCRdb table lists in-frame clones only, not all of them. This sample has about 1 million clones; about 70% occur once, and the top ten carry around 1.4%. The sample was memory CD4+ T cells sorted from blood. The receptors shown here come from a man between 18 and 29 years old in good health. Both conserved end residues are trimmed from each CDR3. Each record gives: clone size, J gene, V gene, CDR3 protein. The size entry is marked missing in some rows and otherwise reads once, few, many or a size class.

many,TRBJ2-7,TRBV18,ASSPPSSGPGDEQY
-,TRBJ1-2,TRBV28,ASSSPSRGEGGYT
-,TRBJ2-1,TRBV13,ASSRSFYNEQF
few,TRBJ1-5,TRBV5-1,ANLDRGSDQPQH
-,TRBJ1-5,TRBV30,AWGQGKSNQPQH
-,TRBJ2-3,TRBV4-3,ASSQSAGKDTQY
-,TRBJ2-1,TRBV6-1,ASSEFSSLSYNEQF
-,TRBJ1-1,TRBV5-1,ASSLDMRTEAF
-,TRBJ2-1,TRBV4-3,ASSQGIRDPEL
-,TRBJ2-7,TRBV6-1,AAGGGPYEQY
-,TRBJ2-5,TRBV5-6,ASSLEGPETQY
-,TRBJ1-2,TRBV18,ASSPRKGDGYT
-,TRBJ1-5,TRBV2,ASSQAGNQPQH
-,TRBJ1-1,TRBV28,ASGSAGVKAEAF
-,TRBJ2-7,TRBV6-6,ASSPGQGTSYEQY
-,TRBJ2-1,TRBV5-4,ASSLRGLAGGRGRNEQF
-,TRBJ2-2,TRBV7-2,ASGLAGVNTGELF
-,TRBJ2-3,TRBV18,ASSPILAGGPGDTQY
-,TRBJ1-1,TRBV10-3,AISQGQSLTEAF
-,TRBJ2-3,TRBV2,ASSPGEVSTDTQY
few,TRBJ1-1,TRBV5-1,ASSFRASTENTEAF
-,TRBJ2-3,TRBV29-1,SVRDREADTQY
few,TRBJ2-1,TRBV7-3,ASSPGTSGANEQF
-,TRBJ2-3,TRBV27,ASSRGEEKSTDTQY
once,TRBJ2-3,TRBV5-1,ASGRGNTDTQY
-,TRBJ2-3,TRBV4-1,ASSRRTSADTQY
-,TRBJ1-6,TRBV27,ASSLWAVRHSPLH
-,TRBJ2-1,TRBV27,ASSPGVGGLNEQF
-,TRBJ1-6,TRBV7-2,ASSPGAFGNSPLH
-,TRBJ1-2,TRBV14,ASSQEAAGGYT
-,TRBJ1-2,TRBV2,ASSERGPTGVGYT
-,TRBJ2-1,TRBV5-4,ASSPDRGAYNEQF
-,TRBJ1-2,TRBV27,ASTYRPTGGYGYT
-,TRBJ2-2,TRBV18,ASSQNLAGGPDTGELF
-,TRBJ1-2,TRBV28,ASEGPLSGYT
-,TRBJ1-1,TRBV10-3,AISLDRNTEAF
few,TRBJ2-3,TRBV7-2,ASSQRGDTQY
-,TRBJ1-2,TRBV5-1,ASRITLGLDGYGYT
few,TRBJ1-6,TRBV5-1,ASSLNVLNSPLH
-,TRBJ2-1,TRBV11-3,ASSLELGGSDEQF
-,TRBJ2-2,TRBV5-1,ASSLLGGTTNTGELF
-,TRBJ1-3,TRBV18,ASSPLGLSGNTIY
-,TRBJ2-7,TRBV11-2,ASSPPGEGAFEQY
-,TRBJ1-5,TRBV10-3,AISDSGGSNQPQH
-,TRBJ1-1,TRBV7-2,ASSSPPGGTEAF
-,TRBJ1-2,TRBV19,ASSTSWTGGNYGYT
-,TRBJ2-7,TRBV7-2,ASSPPGQLNSYEQY
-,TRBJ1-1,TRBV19,ASRTGGTNTEAF
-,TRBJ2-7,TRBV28,ASSFSPRTGGQQY
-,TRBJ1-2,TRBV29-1,SVGTGPGGYT
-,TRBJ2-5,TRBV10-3,AIRAQPGVETQY
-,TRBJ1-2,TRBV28,ASRGGQGRLRGYT
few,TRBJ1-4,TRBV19,ASSRTGTTTNEKLF
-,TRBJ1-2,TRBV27,ASSSRQGLSGYT
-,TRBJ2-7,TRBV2,ASGSVTYEQY
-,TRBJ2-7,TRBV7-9,ASSLWRGSSYEQY